This T cell receptor (beta chain) was found in a study of cytomegalovirus exposure and HLA in healthy donors. The germline gives CDR1 KGHSH, CDR2 LQKENI. Trimming cost V 6 bases and J 8 bases; bases outside gene matches: 4. The CDR3 consists of 12 residues. The primer mix had 60 Vbeta and 13 Jbeta primers. TCRdb keeps only in-frame clones here, not all; method: immunoSEQ multiplex PCR. The sample records about 140,000 clones, 70% to 75% being singletons. This clonotype was sampled from a human donor in good health. The J gene is TRBJ2-1, the V gene TRBV18; 7 nucleotides match TRBD1. The sequenced sample was PBMCs. The CDR3, as DNA: TGTGCCAGCTCTCACAGGGGTGATGAGCAGTTCTTC. Its protein is CASSHRGDEQFF.